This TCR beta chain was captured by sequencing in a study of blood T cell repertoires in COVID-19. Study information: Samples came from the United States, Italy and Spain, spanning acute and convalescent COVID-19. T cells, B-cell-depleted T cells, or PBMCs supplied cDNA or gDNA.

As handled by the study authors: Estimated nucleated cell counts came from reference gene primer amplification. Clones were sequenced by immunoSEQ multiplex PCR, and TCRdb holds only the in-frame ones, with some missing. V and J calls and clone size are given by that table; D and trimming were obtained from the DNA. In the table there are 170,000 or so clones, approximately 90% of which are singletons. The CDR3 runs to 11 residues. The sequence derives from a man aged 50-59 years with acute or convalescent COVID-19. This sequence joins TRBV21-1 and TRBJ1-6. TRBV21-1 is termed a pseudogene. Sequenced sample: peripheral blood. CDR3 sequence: CAEGRDSPLHF. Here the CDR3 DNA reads TGTGCCGAAGGGCGGGATTCACCCCTCCACTTT.